This TCR beta chain is from a study of CD4+ T cells in melanoma. Study findings and constraints: A reported correlation linked neoantigen-specific CD4+ T cells to CD8+, macrophage and B cell function. In melanoma, neoantigen-specific CD4+ T cells reportedly differed in differentiation state.

On this clone: Its antigen is currently unknown.

The germline V gene encodes CDR1 MNHEY and CDR2 SVGAGI. This CDR3 has 11 amino acids. Deletions cut 4 bases from V and 13 bases from J, with 11 bases between. The table came from immunoSEQ multiplex PCR; TCRdb's copy has only in-frame clones and leaves some out. The sample lists around 100,000 clones, about 92% seen once, with roughly 3.3% in the top ten. The V gene is TRBV6-5, the J gene TRBJ2-1, with unresolved D. Sequencing input: peripheral blood. The sequence derives from a human donor with melanoma. Here the CDR3 DNA reads TGTGCCAGCAGTTCACGGACCTACCAGTTCTTC. Residues: CASSSRTYQFF.